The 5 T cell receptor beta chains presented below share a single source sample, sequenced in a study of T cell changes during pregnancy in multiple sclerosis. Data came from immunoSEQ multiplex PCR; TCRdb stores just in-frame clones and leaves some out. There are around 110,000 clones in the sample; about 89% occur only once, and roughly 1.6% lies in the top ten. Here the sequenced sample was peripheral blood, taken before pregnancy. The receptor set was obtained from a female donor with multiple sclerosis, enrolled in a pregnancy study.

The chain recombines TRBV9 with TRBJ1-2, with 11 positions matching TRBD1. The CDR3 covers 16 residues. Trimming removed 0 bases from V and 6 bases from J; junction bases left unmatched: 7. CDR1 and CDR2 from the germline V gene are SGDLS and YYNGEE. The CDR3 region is CASSVGDRGFSDGYTF. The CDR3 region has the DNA TGTGCCAGCAGCGTAGGGGACAGGGGGTTTAGCGATGGCTACACCTTC.

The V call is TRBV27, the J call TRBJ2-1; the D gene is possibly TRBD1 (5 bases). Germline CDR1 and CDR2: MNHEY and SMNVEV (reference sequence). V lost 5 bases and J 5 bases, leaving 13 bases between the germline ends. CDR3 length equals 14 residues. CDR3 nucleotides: TGTGCCAGCAGTACCCAAGACAGTAACAATGAGCAGTTCTTC. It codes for CASSTQDSNNEQFF.

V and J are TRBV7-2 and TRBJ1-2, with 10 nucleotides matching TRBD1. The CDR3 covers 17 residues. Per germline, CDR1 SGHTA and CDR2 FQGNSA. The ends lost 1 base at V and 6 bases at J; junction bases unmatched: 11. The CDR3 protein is CASSLGLDRGRADGYTF. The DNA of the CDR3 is TGTGCCAGCAGCTTAGGTCTCGACAGGGGGCGCGCAGATGGCTACACCTTC.

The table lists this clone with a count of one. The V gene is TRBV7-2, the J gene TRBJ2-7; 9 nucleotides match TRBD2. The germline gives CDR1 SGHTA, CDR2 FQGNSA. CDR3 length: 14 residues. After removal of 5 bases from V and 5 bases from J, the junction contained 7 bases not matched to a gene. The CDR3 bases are TGTGCCAGCAGCATTAGCGGGAGTGGGGACGAGCAGTACTTC. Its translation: CASSISGSGDEQYF.

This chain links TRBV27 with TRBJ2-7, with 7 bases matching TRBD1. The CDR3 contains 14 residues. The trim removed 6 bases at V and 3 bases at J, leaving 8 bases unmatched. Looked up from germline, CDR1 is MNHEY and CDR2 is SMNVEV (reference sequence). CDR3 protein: CASSGGQDRYEQYF. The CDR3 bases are TGTGCCAGCAGCGGCGGACAGGACCGCTACGAGCAGTACTTC.